This entry lists 22 T cell receptor beta chains sequenced from one sample in a study of response to subunit inactivated influenza vaccine. TCRdb reprocessed the RT-PCR reads via MiXCR and lists one record per CDR3 protein. The sample includes approximately 520,000 distinct CDR3 sequences, roughly 25% of them seen just once. The material sequenced was CD4+ T cells sorted from PBMCs, taken roughly 5 days after vaccination. The receptors were sampled from a man aged 50 to 59 who received an inactivated influenza vaccine.

This clonotype was counted a few times. In DNA, the CDR3 is TGTGCCAGCAGCTTGGGACAGGGGACGAACACTGAAGCTTTCTTT. It yields the protein CASSLGQGTNTEAFF. The V and J genes are TRBV7-8 and TRBJ1-1, with 10 nucleotides matching TRBD1. This CDR3 region has 15 residues. With V trimmed by 3 bases and J by 1 base, 2 bases remained unmatched. From germline, CDR1 is SGHVS and CDR2 FQNEAQ.

This clonotype turned up a few times. This chain connects TRBV7-2 to TRBJ2-4; D is unclear. This CDR3 is built from 14 residues. From germline, CDR1 is SGHTA and CDR2 FQGNSA. V was cut by 1 base and J by 6 bases, with 10 bases left in between. The CDR3 DNA follows: TGTGCCAGCAGCTTAGGTCGCTTCGCAAACATTCAGTACTTC. It specifies CASSLGRFANIQYF.

The rearrangement links TRBV5-1 to TRBJ2-7; D is perhaps TRBD1 (6 bases). The CDR3 runs to 14 residues. V was shortened by 4 bases and J by 1 base, with 12 bases between the two germline ends. The germline V gene has CDR1 SGHRS and CDR2 YFSETQ. The CDR3 bases are TGCGCCAGCAGCCCTCAGGACAGTTCCTACGAGCAGTACTTC. Translating gives CASSPQDSSYEQYF.

The sample holds a few counts of this clonotype. The gene calls are TRBV20-1 and TRBJ2-7; D tentatively fits TRBD1 or TRBD2 (7 bases each). The CDR3 is 15 amino acids. From germline, CDR1 is DFQATT and CDR2 SNEGSKA (reference sequence). Trimming stripped 2 bases from V and 3 bases from J, with 17 bases between. In nucleotides, the CDR3 is TGCAGTGCTAGAAGGGGAGGGGGCATTGGCTACGAGCAGTACTTC. It translates to CSARRGGGIGYEQYF.

This clonotype has only a few counts. This sequence joins TRBV10-3 and TRBJ2-3; 7 bases are shared with TRBD1. The length of the CDR3 is 16 residues. V gave up 1 base and J gave up 6 bases; unmatched junction bases: 10. From germline, CDR1 is ENHRY and CDR2 SYGVKD. CDR3 region: CAISEFGAGTADTQYF. The CDR3, as DNA: TGTGCCATCAGTGAGTTCGGGGCAGGGACAGCGGATACGCAGTATTTT.

This clonotype turned up a few times. V gene TRBV15 combines with J gene TRBJ2-1; 11 bases line up with TRBD2. V was clipped by 3 bases and J by 13 bases; unmatched bases: 5. The germline gives CDR1 LNHNV, CDR2 YYDKDF (reference sequence). The CDR3 is 13 amino acids. The CDR3 bases are TGTGCCACCAGCAGGGAGGGACTAGCGGACCAGTTCTTC. This encodes CATSREGLADQFF.

The gene calls are TRBV10-1 and TRBJ2-7; 8 nucleotides agree with TRBD1. Germline-derived CDR1 and CDR2 are WNHNN and SYGVQD (reference sequence). V lost 6 bases to trimming and J lost 1 base; unmatched junction nucleotides: 8. The CDR3 runs 15 residues. The CDR3 region is CASRTLNRGSYEQYF. The DNA of the CDR3 is TGCGCCAGCAGGACTTTGAACAGGGGGTCCTACGAGCAGTACTTC.

This chain joins TRBV29-1 and TRBJ2-1, with D hard to call. Trimming cost V 4 bases and J 0 bases, with 7 bases left between them. Germline V lookup: CDR1 SQVTM, CDR2 ANQGSEA. CDR3 length equals 13 residues. CDR3 in amino acids: CSVAVSSYNEQFF. CDR3 in DNA: TGCAGCGTTGCGGTGAGCTCCTACAATGAGCAGTTCTTC.

The chain is built from TRBV6-1 and TRBJ2-2, with 8 bases fitting TRBD1. Unmatched junction bases numbered 6, after V lost 9 bases and J lost 3 bases. The CDR3 covers 14 residues. The germline gives CDR1 MNHNS, CDR2 SASEGT. DNA of the CDR3: TGTGCCAGTAACCGGGACAGGCACACCGGGGAGCTGTTTTTT. As protein: CASNRDRHTGELFF.

The chain joins TRBV11-2 to TRBJ2-2; 8 bases fit TRBD1. This CDR3 region has 15 residues. Germline lookup yields CDR1 SGHAT and CDR2 FQNNGV. V was clipped by 5 bases and J by 5 bases; unmatched bases: 7. The CDR3 DNA is TGTGCCAGCAGCCGGGACAGGATGGATACCGGGGAGCTGTTTTTT. Translating it yields CASSRDRMDTGELFF. The variable domain in full, with the rest retrieved from reference TRBV11-2 and TRBJ2-2, is EAGVAQSPRYKIIEKRQSVAFWCNPISGHATLYWYQQILGQGPKLLIQFQNNGVVDDSQLPKDRFSAERLKGVDSTLKIQPAKLEDSAVYLCASSRDRMDTGELFFGEGSRLTVL.

V and J are TRBV9 and TRBJ2-5; D is undetermined. The CDR3 consists of 15 residues. CDR1 and CDR2 (germline): SGDLS, YYNGEE. Between the trimmed V and J ends, which lost 4 bases and 2 bases, there was a span of 15 bases. This chain's CDR3 is CASSLTVKIQETQYF. The CDR3 DNA follows: TGTGCCAGCAGCCTGACGGTTAAGATACAAGAGACCCAGTACTTC.

In its sample, this clonotype was seen a few times. V usage is TRBV12-3 or TRBV12-4 and J usage is TRBJ2-6, with 9 bases aligning to TRBD1. J gave up 1 base and V 5 bases, and 6 bases lay outside the gene matches. CDR3 length equals 17 residues. The DNA for the CDR3 is TGTGCCAGCAGTGCCGGGACAGGGTCTTCTGGGGCCAACGTCCTGACTTTC. This sequence encodes CASSAGTGSSGANVLTF.

The sample holds a few counts of this clonotype. The chain is built from TRBV4-3 and TRBJ2-1; the D is unclear. CDR3 length equals 13 residues. The germline V gene has CDR1 LGHNA and CDR2 YSLEER. The V end was cut by 1 base, the J end by 6 bases, with 7 bases between. CDR3 amino acids: CASSQVWTNEQFF. The CDR3 region has the DNA TGCGCCAGCAGCCAAGTATGGACCAATGAGCAGTTCTTC.

The chain is built from TRBV24-1 and TRBJ2-2; maybe TRBD2 (5 bases). Trimming left V 5 bases short and J 4 bases short, with 13 bases between. Per germline, CDR1 KGHDR and CDR2 SFDVKD. The CDR3 totals 15 residues. This CDR3 is CATSGLTTATGELFF. In DNA, the CDR3 is TGTGCCACCAGTGGTCTGACTACAGCCACCGGGGAGCTGTTTTTT.

The chain carries TRBV6-1 and TRBJ2-7; 9 bases map to TRBD2. Unmatched junction bases numbered 2, after V lost 0 bases and J lost 2 bases. Germline V gene lookup returns CDR1 MNHNS and CDR2 SASEGT. The CDR3 is 15 residues long. CDR3: CASSEARTSAYEQYF. The CDR3 DNA reads TGTGCCAGCAGTGAAGCGAGGACTAGCGCCTACGAGCAGTACTTC.

The chain combines TRBV20-1 with TRBJ2-1; 12 bases line up with TRBD2. The germline gives CDR1 DFQATT, CDR2 SNEGSKA (reference sequence). V lost 2 bases and J lost 6; bases outside the gene matches: 5. The CDR3 extends over 15 amino acids. The CDR3 loop is CSARPGTSGSNEQFF. The CDR3 bases are TGCAGTGCTAGACCCGGGACTAGCGGGTCCAATGAGCAGTTCTTC.

This clonotype was found a few times. The chain couples TRBV6-1 to TRBJ2-7, with 10 bases fitting TRBD1. Germline CDR1 MNHNS, CDR2 SASEGT. The length of the CDR3 is 18 residues. J was trimmed by 3 bases and V by 5 bases; bases with no gene match: 16. The CDR3, as DNA: TGTGCCAGCAGTCAACTGAGATCCCGACAGGGGGCTTTCTACGAGCAGTACTTC. Its translation is CASSQLRSRQGAFYEQYF.

CDR3 DNA sequence: TGTGCCAGCAGCGGGGTCAGAGGCGGGACCACCCGGGGCGAGCAGTACTTC. Translated: CASSGVRGGTTRGEQYF. The V gene is TRBV7-8, the J gene TRBJ2-7; D possibly corresponds to TRBD2 (6 bases). CDR3 length equals 17 residues. V lost 5 bases to trimming and J lost 6 bases, with 26 bases between them. Germline CDR1 SGHVS, CDR2 FQNEAQ.

The chain combines TRBV30 with TRBJ2-1, with D possibly matching TRBD2 (7 bases). The V gene's germline CDR1 is GTSNPN and CDR2 SVGIG (reference sequence). The CDR3 extends over 14 amino acids. Trimming took off 5 bases at V and 2 bases at J, with 13 bases between the two ends. CDR3 in amino acids: CAWEGGAAYNEQFF. CDR3 DNA: TGTGCCTGGGAGGGGGGGGCGGCCTACAATGAGCAGTTCTTC. The full variable domain, rest sourced from reference TRBV30 and TRBJ2-1, is SQTIHQWPATLVQPVGSPLSLECTVEGTSNPNLYWYRQAAGRGLQLLFYSVGIGQISSEVPQNLSASRPQDRQFILSSKKLLLSDSGFYLCAWEGGAAYNEQFFGPGTRLTVL.

This rearrangement joins TRBV24-1 to TRBJ2-2, with TRBD1 matching 7 bases. The CDR3 extends over 17 amino acids. Per the germline V gene, CDR1 is KGHDR and CDR2 is SFDVKD. V lost 0 bases, J lost 3 bases, and 6 bases stayed unmatched. The CDR3 loop is CATSDLRGQADTGELFF. The CDR3 DNA reads as TGTGCCACCAGTGATTTGCGAGGACAGGCGGACACCGGGGAGCTGTTTTTT.

In its sample, this clonotype was seen a few times. CDR3 in amino acids: CSVEGTSGSNTDTQYF. The DNA of the CDR3 is TGCAGCGTTGAAGGCACTAGCGGGAGCAACACAGATACGCAGTATTTT. The chain uses TRBV29-1 and TRBJ2-3, with 11 bases identical to TRBD2. The CDR3 spans 16 residues. CDR1 is SQVTM and CDR2 is ANQGSEA in the germline V gene. V was pared by 1 base and J by 2 bases, with 5 bases of the junction left unmatched.

This clonotype came up a few times. This chain connects TRBV11-2 to TRBJ1-6; 10 nucleotides align to TRBD1. The CDR3 consists of 16 residues. Germline CDR1 SGHAT, CDR2 FQNNGV. V dropped 3 bases and J dropped 8; count of bases not matched to a gene: 7. The CDR3 loop reads CASSLGGQGVDSPLHF. In DNA, the CDR3 is TGTGCCAGCAGCTTGGGAGGACAGGGGGTTGATTCACCCCTCCACTTT.